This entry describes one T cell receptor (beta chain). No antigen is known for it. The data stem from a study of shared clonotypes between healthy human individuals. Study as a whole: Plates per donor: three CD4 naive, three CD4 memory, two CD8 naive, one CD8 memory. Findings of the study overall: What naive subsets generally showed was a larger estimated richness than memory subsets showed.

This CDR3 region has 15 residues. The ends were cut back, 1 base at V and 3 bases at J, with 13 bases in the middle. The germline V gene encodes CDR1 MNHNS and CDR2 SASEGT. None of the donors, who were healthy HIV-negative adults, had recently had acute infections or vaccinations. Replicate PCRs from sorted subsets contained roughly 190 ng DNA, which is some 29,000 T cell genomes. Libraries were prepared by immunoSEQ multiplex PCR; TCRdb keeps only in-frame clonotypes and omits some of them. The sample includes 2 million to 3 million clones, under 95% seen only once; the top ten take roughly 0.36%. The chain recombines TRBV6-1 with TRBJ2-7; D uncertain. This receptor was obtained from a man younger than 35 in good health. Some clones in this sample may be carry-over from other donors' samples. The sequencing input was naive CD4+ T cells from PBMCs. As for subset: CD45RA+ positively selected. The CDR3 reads CASSEVRLGGYEQYF. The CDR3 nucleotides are TGTGCCAGCAGTGAAGTCCGATTGGGCGGCTACGAGCAGTACTTC.